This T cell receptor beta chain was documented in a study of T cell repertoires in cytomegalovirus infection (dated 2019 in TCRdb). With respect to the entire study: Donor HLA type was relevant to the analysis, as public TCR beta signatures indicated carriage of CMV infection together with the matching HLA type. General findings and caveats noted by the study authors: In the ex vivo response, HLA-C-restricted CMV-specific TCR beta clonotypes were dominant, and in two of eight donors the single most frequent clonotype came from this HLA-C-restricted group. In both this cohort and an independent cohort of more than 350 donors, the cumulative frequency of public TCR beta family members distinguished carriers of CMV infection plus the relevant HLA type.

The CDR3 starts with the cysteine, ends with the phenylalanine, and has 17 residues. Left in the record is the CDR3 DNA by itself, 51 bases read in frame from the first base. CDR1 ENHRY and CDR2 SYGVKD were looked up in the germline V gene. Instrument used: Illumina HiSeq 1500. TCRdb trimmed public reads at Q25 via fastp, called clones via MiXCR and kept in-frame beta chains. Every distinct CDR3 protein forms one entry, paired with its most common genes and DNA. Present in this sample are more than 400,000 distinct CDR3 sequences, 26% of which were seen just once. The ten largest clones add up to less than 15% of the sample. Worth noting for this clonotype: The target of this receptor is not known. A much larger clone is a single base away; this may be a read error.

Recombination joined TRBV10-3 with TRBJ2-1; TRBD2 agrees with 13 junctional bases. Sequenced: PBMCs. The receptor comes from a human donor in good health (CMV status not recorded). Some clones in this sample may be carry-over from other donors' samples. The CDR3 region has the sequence CATRGTSGVRGDNKQFF. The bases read TGTGCCACTCGGGGGACTAGCGGGGTTCGGGGAGACAATAAGCAGTTCTTC.